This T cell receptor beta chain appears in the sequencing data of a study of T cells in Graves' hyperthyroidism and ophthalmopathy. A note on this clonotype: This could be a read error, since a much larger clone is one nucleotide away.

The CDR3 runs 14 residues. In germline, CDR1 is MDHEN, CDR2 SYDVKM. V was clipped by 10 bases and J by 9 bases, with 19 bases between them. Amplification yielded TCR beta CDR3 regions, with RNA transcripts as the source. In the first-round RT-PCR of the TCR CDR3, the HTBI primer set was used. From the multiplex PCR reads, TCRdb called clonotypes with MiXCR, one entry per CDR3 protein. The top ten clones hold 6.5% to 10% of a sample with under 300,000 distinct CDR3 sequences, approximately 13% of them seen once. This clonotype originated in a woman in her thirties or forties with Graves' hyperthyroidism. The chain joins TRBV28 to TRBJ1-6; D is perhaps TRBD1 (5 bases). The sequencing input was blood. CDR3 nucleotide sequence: TGTGCCATCAGACCCCCGGGACGGCTTTCACCCCTCCACTTT. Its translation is CAIRPPGRLSPLHF. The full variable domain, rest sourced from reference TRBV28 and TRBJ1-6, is DVKVTQSSRYLVKRTGEKVFLECVQDMDHENMFWYRQDPGLGLRLIYFSYDVKMKEKGDIPEGYSVSREKKERFSLILESASTNQTSMYLCAIRPPGRLSPLHFGNGTRLTVT.